The entry below gives a single TCR beta chain sequence along with its context. The record originates from a study of cytomegalovirus exposure and HLA in healthy donors. It was with 60 Vbeta and 13 Jbeta primers that the PCR ran. Clones were read by immunoSEQ multiplex PCR, and TCRdb kept only the in-frame ones, dropping some. The top ten clones hold about 4% of a sample with roughly 120,000 clones, 73% of them seen once. With 4 bases clipped from V and 6 bases from J, the junction kept 10 bases outside the gene matches. CDR1 and CDR2 (germline): MNHEY, SMNVEV (reference sequence). This CDR3 is built from 15 residues.

This TCR derives from a woman aged 40 to 55 in good health and CMV-seronegative. J is TRBJ2-7 and V is TRBV27, with TRBD2 matching 9 bases. The sequencing sample was made of PBMCs. CDR3 bases: TGTGCCAGCAGTTCCGTGACTAGCGGACGAACCGAGCAGTACTTC. The encoded protein is CASSSVTSGRTEQYF.